The next 2 T cell receptor beta chains were all read from a single sample in a study of cytomegalovirus exposure and HLA in healthy donors. The PCR employed 60 Vbeta primers together with 13 Jbeta primers. Generated by immunoSEQ multiplex PCR, the TCRdb table keeps only in-frame clones and is missing some. Found here are around 200,000 clones, approximately 80% of them singletons; the top ten hold approximately 0.22%. The sequenced sample consisted of PBMCs. The receptor set was obtained from a girl aged 2 to 10 in good health and CMV-seronegative.

This chain connects TRBV29-1 to TRBJ2-7; D is possibly TRBD2 (6 bases). The V end was cut by 4 bases, the J end by 1 base, with 8 bases between. Germline values: CDR1 SQVTM, CDR2 ANQGSEA. The CDR3 is 12 residues long. The CDR3 DNA reads TGCAGCGTTGTAGCGGCGTCCTACGAGCAGTACTTC. Translated, it gives CSVVAASYEQYF.

The chain uses TRBV7-6 and TRBJ2-7; a possible D gene is TRBD1 (5 bases). Germline CDR1 and CDR2: SGHVS and FNYEAQ. CDR3 size: 14 residues. The ends were cut back, 5 bases at V and 4 bases at J, with 15 bases in the middle. As DNA, the CDR3 is TGTGCCAGCAGCCCCCAGGGTGTGTTATACGAGCAGTACTTC. As protein: CASSPQGVLYEQYF.